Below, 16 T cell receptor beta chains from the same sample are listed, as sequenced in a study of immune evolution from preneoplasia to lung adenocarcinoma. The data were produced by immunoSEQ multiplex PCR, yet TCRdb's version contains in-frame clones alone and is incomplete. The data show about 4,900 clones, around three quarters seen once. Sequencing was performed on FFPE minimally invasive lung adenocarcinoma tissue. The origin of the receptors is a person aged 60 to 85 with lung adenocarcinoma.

CDR3 DNA: TGTGCCAGCAAACTTAGCGACTCCTACAATGAGCAGTTCTTC. It is translated as CASKLSDSYNEQFF. The genes are TRBV28 and TRBJ2-1, with a weak D call TRBD2 (5 bases). From germline, CDR1 is MDHEN and CDR2 SYDVKM. The length of the CDR3 is 14 residues. Deletions cut 7 bases from V and 0 bases from J, with 10 bases between.

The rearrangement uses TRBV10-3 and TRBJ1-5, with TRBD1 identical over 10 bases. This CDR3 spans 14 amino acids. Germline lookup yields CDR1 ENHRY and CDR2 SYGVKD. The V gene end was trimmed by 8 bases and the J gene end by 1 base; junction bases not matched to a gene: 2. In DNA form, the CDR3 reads TGTGCCATCGGGACAGGGGACAGCAATCAGCCCCAGCATTTT. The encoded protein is CAIGTGDSNQPQHF.

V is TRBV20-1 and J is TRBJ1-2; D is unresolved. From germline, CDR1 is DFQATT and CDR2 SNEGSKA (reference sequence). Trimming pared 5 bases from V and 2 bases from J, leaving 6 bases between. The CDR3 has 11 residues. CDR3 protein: CSAPQNYGYTF. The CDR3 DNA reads TGCAGTGCTCCCCAGAACTATGGCTACACCTTC.

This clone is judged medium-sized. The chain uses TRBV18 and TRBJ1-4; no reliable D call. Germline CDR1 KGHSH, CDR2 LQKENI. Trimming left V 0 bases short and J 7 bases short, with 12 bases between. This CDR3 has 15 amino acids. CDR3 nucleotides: TGTGCCAGCTCACCACCTGCTAGGGTTGGTGAAAAACTGTTTTTT. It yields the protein CASSPPARVGEKLFF.

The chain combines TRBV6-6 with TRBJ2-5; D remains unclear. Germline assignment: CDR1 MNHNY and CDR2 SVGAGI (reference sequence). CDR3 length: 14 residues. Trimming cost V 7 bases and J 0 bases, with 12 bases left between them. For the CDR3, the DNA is TGTGCCAGCACCGGAAACTATCACCAAGAGACCCAGTACTTC. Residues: CASTGNYHQETQYF.

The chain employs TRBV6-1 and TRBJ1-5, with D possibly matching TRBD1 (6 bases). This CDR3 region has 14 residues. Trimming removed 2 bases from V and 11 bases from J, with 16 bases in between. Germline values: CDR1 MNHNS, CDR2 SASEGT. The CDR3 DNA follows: TGTGCCAGCAGTGAATCTGGGGGGGGCTTGGCCCAGCATTTT. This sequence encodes CASSESGGGLAQHF.

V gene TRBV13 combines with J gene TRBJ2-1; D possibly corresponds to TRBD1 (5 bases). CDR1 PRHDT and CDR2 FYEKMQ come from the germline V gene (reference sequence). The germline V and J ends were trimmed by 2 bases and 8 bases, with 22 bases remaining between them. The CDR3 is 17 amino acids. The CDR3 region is CASSLRAGRASGHEQFF. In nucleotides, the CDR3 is TGTGCCAGCAGCTTACGCGCCGGCAGGGCTTCAGGCCATGAGCAGTTCTTC.

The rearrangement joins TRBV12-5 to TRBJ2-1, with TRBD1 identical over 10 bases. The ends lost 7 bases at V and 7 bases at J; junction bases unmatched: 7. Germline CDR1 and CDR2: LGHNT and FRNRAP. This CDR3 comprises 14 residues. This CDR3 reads CASAPGQGFNEQFF. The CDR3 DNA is TGTGCTAGTGCCCCGGGACAGGGGTTTAATGAGCAGTTCTTC.

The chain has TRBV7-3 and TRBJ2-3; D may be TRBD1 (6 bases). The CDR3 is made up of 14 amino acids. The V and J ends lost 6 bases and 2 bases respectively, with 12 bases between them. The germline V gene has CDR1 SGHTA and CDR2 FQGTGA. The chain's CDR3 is CASSPGALTDTQYF. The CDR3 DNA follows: TGTGCCAGCAGTCCAGGGGCACTCACAGATACGCAGTATTTT.

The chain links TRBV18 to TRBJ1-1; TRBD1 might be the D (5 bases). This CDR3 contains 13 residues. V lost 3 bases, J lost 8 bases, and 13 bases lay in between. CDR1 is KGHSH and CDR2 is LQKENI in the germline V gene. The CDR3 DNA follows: TGTGCCAGCTCACCGAGGCAGGGAGAGGAAGCTTTCTTT. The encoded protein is CASSPRQGEEAFF.

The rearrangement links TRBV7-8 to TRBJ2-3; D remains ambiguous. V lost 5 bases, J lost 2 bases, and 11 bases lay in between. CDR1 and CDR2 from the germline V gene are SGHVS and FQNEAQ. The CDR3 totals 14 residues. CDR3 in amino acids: CASSPRVLTDTQYF. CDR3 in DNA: TGTGCCAGCAGCCCGCGAGTCCTCACAGATACGCAGTATTTT.

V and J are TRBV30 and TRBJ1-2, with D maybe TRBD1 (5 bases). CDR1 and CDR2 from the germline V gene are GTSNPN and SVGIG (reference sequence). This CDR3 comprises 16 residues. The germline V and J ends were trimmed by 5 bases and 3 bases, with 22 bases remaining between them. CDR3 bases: TGTGCCTGGGGCCCGGGACCTGGAATACGGTACTATGGCTACACCTTC. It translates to CAWGPGPGIRYYGYTF.

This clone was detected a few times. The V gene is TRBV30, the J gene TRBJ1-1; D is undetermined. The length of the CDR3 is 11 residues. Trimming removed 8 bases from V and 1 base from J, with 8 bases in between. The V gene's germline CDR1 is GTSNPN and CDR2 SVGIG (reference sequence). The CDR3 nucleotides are TGTGCCCATCGACAGAACACTGAAGCTTTCTTT. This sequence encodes CAHRQNTEAFF.

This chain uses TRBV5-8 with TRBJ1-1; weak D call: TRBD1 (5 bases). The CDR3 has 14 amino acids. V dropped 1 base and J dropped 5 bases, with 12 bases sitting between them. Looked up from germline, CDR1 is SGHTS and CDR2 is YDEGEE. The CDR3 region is CASSLSGFGTEAFF. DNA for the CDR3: TGTGCCAGCAGCTTGTCAGGGTTTGGGACTGAAGCTTTCTTT.

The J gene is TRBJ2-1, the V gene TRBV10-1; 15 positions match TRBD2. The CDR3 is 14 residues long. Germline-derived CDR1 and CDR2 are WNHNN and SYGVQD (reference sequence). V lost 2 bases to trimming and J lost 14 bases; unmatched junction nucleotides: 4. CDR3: CASSEGLAGGPKFF. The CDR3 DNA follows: TGCGCCAGCAGTGAGGGACTAGCGGGAGGGCCTAAGTTCTTC.

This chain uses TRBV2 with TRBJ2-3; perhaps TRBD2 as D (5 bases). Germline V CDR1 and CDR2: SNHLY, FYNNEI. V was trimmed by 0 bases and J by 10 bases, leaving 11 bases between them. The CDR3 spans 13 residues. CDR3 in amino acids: CASSEARAGAQYF. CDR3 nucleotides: TGTGCCAGCAGTGAAGCGCGGGCAGGTGCGCAGTATTTT.